These 17 T cell receptor beta chains were sequenced from one sample in a study of blood T cells in healthy people across ages. Then a second PCR, running roughly 7 to 11 cycles, was carried out with a sample-barcoded 5' primer and a J-beta primer mix. One entry per CDR3 protein, called by TCRdb with MiXCR from the 5' RACE reads. There are more than 550,000 distinct CDR3 sequences in the sample; 20% to 25% occur only once, and roughly 22% lies in the top ten. The source material was blood. The receptors here all came from a man between 65 and 85 years old in good health.

The gene calls are TRBV7-8 and TRBJ2-1; TRBD2 matches 8 bases. The length of the CDR3 is 17 residues. CDR1 is SGHVS, CDR2 FQNEAQ, per germline. The J segment lost 5 bases and the V segment lost 4 bases, leaving 13 bases of the junction unmatched. Here the CDR3 reads CASSSSHGGEVNNEQFF. The CDR3 DNA is TGTGCCAGCAGCTCGAGCCACGGGGGGGAAGTCAACAATGAGCAGTTCTTC.

V gene TRBV4-1 combines with J gene TRBJ1-1, with D tentatively TRBD1 (5 bases). The CDR3 sequence is 14 residues long. V was pared by 0 bases and J by 4 bases, with 9 bases between. Looked up from germline, CDR1 is MGHRA and CDR2 is YSYEKL. CDR3 DNA: TGCGCCAGCAGCCAAGAAGGGCAGGGCACTGAAGCTTTCTTT. Amino acids: CASSQEGQGTEAFF.

In its sample, this clonotype was seen many times. This sequence joins TRBV5-1 and TRBJ1-6, with D unresolved. The germline gives CDR1 SGHRS, CDR2 YFSETQ. This CDR3 spans 15 amino acids. V was shortened by 0 bases and J by 6 bases, with 10 bases between the two germline ends. The CDR3 DNA sequence: TGCGCCAGCAGCTTGGAGGGCAGTCCTAATTCACCCCTCCACTTT. Its translation: CASSLEGSPNSPLHF.

This clonotype was counted between two and nine times. This sequence joins TRBV21-1 and TRBJ2-5. Near its end, the DNA agrees better with TRBJ2-7, so the J call may be wrong. TRBV21-1 represents a pseudogene. The CDR3 contains 16 residues. CDR3 in amino acids: CASSNIDRRITYEQYV. In DNA, the CDR3 is TGTGCCAGCAGCAATATCGATAGGAGAATAACCTACGAGCAGTACGTC.

This clonotype appeared a single time. The V gene is TRBV16, the J gene TRBJ1-4, with D maybe TRBD1 (5 bases). The V end lost 4 bases, the J end lost 10 bases, and 16 bases lay between the germline ends. Germline CDR1 KGHSY, CDR2 FQNENV. The CDR3 has 14 amino acids. The DNA for the CDR3 is TGTGCCAGCAGCCGTGACAGAATAGAAGGAAAACTGTTTTTT. Protein: CASSRDRIEGKLFF.

This rearrangement joins TRBV5-7 to TRBJ2-7; D is uncertain. TRBV5-7 falls under the ORF class, with uncertain function. V was pared by 2 bases and J by 4 bases, with 19 bases between. This CDR3 has 16 amino acids. The CDR3 sequence: CASSFGRLLKVYEQYV. CDR3 in DNA: TGTGCCAGCAGCTTCGGACGCCTATTGAAGGTATACGAGCAGTACGTC.

This clonotype was recorded at least ten times. This chain links TRBV12-3 or TRBV12-4 with TRBJ1-5; the match to TRBD1 covers 8 bases. V shed 6 bases and J 2 bases; nucleotides not matched to a gene: 3. CDR3 length: 14 residues. The CDR3 here is CASSQQGGNQPQHF. In DNA, the CDR3 is TGTGCCAGCAGCCAACAGGGGGGCAATCAGCCCCAGCATTTT.

This clonotype appeared a few times. The V gene is TRBV28, the J gene TRBJ1-3; possible D gene TRBD1, 6 bases. The germline V gene encodes CDR1 MDHEN and CDR2 SYDVKM. V lost 3 bases, J lost 0 bases, and 12 bases lay in between. The CDR3 spans 16 residues. CDR3 in DNA: TGTGCCAGCAGTTTGGGGGGCCTGAGCTCTGGAAACACCATATATTTT. It translates to CASSLGGLSSGNTIYF.

The chain couples TRBV28 to TRBJ2-1; the match to TRBD2 covers 9 bases. V dropped 7 bases and J dropped 9; count of bases not matched to a gene: 10. The CDR3 has 14 amino acids. Germline V lookup: CDR1 MDHEN, CDR2 SYDVKM. CDR3 region: CASTTPGLAFEQFF. In nucleotides, the CDR3 is TGTGCCAGCACCACTCCGGGACTAGCTTTTGAGCAGTTCTTC. The full variable domain, its missing parts supplied by reference TRBV28 and TRBJ2-1, is DVKVTQSSRYLVKRTGEKVFLECVQDMDHENMFWYRQDPGLGLRLIYFSYDVKMKEKGDIPEGYSVSREKKERFSLILESASTNQTSMYLCASTTPGLAFEQFFGPGTRLTVL.

This clonotype showed up just a few times. V gene TRBV27 combines with J gene TRBJ2-5; D possibly corresponds to TRBD2 (7 bases). The end of the DNA is better explained by TRBJ2-7, so the J call may be wrong. From germline, CDR1 is MNHEY and CDR2 SMNVEV (reference sequence). The CDR3 contains 14 residues. The CDR3: CASAFRGGAYEQYF. The DNA for the CDR3 is TGTGCCAGCGCTTTCCGTGGGGGGGCTTACGAGCAGTACTTC.

This chain connects TRBV5-1 to TRBJ2-3; tentatively, D is TRBD1 (6 bases). The germline V gene encodes CDR1 SGHRS and CDR2 YFSETQ. V lost 3 bases to trimming and J lost 5 bases, with 13 bases between them. The CDR3 runs to 14 residues. The CDR3 nucleotides are TGCGCCAGCAGCTCACAGGGCGCCGGAGATACGCAGTATTTT. This sequence encodes CASSSQGAGDTQYF.

This clonotype has more than one count but fewer than ten. CDR3 in DNA: TGTGCCAGCAGCCAAACGACAGGGAGCTACGAGCAGTACGTC. This codes for CASSQTTGSYEQYV. This chain connects TRBV3-1 to TRBJ2-5; TRBD1 matches at 7 bases. The DNA matches TRBJ2-7 better at its end, which makes the J call doubtful. This CDR3 has 14 residues. CDR1 is LGHDT and CDR2 is YNNKEL in the germline V gene (reference sequence).

This clonotype was seen a handful of times. The rearrangement uses TRBV6-6 and TRBJ2-2; unclear D gene. CDR1 and CDR2 (germline): MNHNY, SVGAGI (reference sequence). Trimming took off 0 bases at V and 1 base at J, with 3 bases between the two ends. The CDR3 runs 14 residues. The chain's CDR3 is CASSYSENTGELFF. DNA for the CDR3: TGTGCCAGCAGTTACTCAGAGAACACCGGGGAGCTGTTTTTT.

This clonotype occurred many times. CDR3 amino acids: CASRVSDYGYTF. The CDR3, as DNA: TGCGCCAGCAGAGTTTCAGACTATGGCTACACCTTC. The chain joins TRBV5-1 to TRBJ1-2, with D hard to call. Germline CDR1 reads SGHRS; CDR2 reads YFSETQ. V shed 5 bases and J shed 3 bases, with 8 bases lying between them. This CDR3 contains 12 residues. The full variable domain, with the rest looked up from reference TRBV5-1 and TRBJ1-2, is KAGVTQTPRYLIKTRGQQVTLSCSPISGHRSVSWYQQTPGQGLQFLFEYFSETQRNKGNFPGRFSGRQFSNSRSEMNVSTLELGDSALYLCASRVSDYGYTFGSGTRLTVV.

The V call is TRBV28, the J call TRBJ2-7, with 10 bases aligning to TRBD1. This CDR3 spans 14 amino acids. Unmatched junction bases numbered 5, after V lost 4 bases and J lost 5 bases. Germline loops: CDR1 MDHEN, CDR2 SYDVKM. The CDR3 is CASSSPGTGDEQYF. For the CDR3, the DNA is TGTGCCAGCAGTTCTCCCGGGACAGGGGACGAGCAGTACTTC.

The table lists this clonotype with a few counts. The J gene is TRBJ2-1, the V gene TRBV6-5; 11 positions match TRBD2. The J call may be in error: the DNA end matches TRBJ2-5 better. The CDR3 length is 14 residues. Germline V CDR1 and CDR2: MNHEY, SVGAGI. CDR3 residues: CASSTSGRYETQYF. CDR3 bases: TGTGCCAGCAGTACTAGCGGGAGATACGAGACCCAGTACTTC.

This clonotype appeared a few times. The rearrangement uses TRBV15 and TRBJ2-3; TRBD1 is a possible D gene (6 bases). The length of the CDR3 is 15 residues. The V end was cut by 0 bases, the J end by 3 bases, with 10 bases between. The germline V gene has CDR1 LNHNV and CDR2 YYDKDF (reference sequence). The DNA of the CDR3 is TGTGCCACCAGCAGAGAGAATACAGGGACAGATACGCAGTATTTT. This translates into CATSRENTGTDTQYF.